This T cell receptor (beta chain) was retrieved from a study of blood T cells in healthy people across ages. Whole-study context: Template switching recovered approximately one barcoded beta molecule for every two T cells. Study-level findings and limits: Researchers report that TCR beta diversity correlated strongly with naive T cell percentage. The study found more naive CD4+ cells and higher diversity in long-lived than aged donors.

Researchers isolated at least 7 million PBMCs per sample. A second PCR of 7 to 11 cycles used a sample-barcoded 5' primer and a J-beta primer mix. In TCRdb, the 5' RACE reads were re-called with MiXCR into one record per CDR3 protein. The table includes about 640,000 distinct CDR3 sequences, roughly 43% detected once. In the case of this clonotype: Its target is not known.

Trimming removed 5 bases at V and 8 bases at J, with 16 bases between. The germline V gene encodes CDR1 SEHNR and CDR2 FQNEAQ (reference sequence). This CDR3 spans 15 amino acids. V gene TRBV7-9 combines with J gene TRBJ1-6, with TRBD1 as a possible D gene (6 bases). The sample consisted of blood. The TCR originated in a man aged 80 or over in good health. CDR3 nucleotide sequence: TGTGCCAGCAGCCGAAATGGACAGCCAGATTCACCCCTCCACTTT. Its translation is CASSRNGQPDSPLHF.